These T cell receptor beta chains were read from a single sample in a study of CD8+CD57+ T cells in acquired aplastic anemia. One entry per CDR3 protein, called by TCRdb with MiXCR from the reads. The sample consists of fewer than 250,000 distinct CDR3 sequences, roughly half of them appearing once. What was sequenced was sorted CD4+, CD8+, or CD8+CD57+ T cells (not recorded which) from PBMCs. The receptors were gathered from a human donor in good health, serving as a control. The conserved cysteine and the conserved F or W are not part of the CDR3 here. Some rows mark clone size as missing; the rest say once, few, many or name a class of expanded clone.

TRBV6-5,many,TRBJ2-3,14,ASSYSGLAGADTQY
TRBV10-3,once,TRBJ1-2,12,ATYPGGVVDGYT
TRBV25-1,.,TRBJ2-3,14,ASSAGTGRLSNTQY
TRBV15,many,TRBJ1-1,10,ATSTVNTEAF
TRBV20-1,.,TRBJ1-4,10,SFLHSNEKLF
TRBV10-3,.,TRBJ1-5,10,ASAGTEETQH
TRBV28,few,TRBJ1-1,15,ASSLLRDPGMNTEAF
TRBV4-1,.,TRBJ1-1,11,ASSQDKDGEAF
TRBV20-1,.,TRBJ1-4,11,SGGQGANEKLF
TRBV7-2,many,TRBJ2-5,13,ASSLGWGGQETQY
TRBV7-6,.,TRBJ2-5,13,ASSSTGGQGDTQY
TRBV20-1,.,TRBJ1-1,9,RTRGDTEAF
TRBV10-3,few,TRBJ1-2,17,AISDGIQGNTGTAFAGT
TRBV7-9,few,TRBJ2-2,13,ASTTGTGNTGELF
TRBV7-2,.,TRBJ1-2,14,ASSLGGTGGSYGYT
TRBV20-1,.,TRBJ2-5,10,SAMTRGGTQY
TRBV10-3,many,TRBJ2-2,16,ASSRRGTGISDTGELF
TRBV20-1,many,TRBJ1-1,12,SAPDRRMNTEAF
TRBV9,many,TRBJ1-5,13,ASSLGTGLSQPQH
TRBV7-2,.,TRBJ2-3,12,ASSSLGPTDTQY
TRBV10-1,many,TRBJ1-5,13,ASHLNGPGYQPQH
TRBV19,many,TRBJ2-5,13,ASSPGTGGQETQY
TRBV7-2,.,TRBJ2-5,14,ASSLGTGITGETQY
TRBV6-5,many,TRBJ2-3,12,ASSFRGPTDTQY